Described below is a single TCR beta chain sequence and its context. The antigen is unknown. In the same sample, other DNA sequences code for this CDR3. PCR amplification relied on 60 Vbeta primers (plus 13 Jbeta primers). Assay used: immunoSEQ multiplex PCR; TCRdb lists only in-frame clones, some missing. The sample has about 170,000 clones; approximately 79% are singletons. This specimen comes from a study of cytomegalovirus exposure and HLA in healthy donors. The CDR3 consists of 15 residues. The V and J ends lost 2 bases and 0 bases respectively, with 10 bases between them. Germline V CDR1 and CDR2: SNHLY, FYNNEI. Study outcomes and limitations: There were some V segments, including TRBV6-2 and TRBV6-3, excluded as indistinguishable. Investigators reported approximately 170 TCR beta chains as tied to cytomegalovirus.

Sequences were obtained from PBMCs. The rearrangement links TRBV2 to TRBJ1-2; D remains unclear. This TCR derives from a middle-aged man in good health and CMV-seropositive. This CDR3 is CASSERAPANYGYTF. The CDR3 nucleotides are TGTGCCAGCAGTGAACGCGCACCTGCTAACTATGGCTACACCTTC.